This T cell receptor beta chain was documented in a study of blood T cell repertoires in COVID-19. Methods used by the authors: How many nucleated cells were present was estimated from reference gene primer amplification. Only in-frame clones appear in the TCRdb table, and some are missing; sequencing was by immunoSEQ multiplex PCR. That table supplies the V and J calls and clone size; D and trimming were determined from the DNA. The table includes around 150,000 clones, about 80% detected once. J was trimmed by 7 bases and V by 7 bases; bases with no gene match: 9. This CDR3 has 15 amino acids. The germline gives CDR1 MNHEY, CDR2 SVGAGI.

This clonotype was sampled from a man between 65 and 85 years old with acute or convalescent COVID-19. The rearrangement joins TRBV6-5 to TRBJ2-1; TRBD2 aligns across 11 bases. Sequenced material: peripheral blood. The CDR3 region is CASTPPTSGRNEQFF. DNA for the CDR3: TGTGCCAGCACCCCCCCAACTAGCGGGAGAAATGAGCAGTTCTTC.